This T cell receptor (beta chain) was recorded in a study of CD8+ T cells in alopecia areata. Study overall: Affected scalp percentage gauged treated patients' severity. Study results and caveats: On tofacitinib, scalp clonality and expanded CD8+ clones among top 100 fell significantly. Scalp samples also yield sequences of resident alphabeta T cells from normal skin.

This clone was seen a handful of times. What it recognizes is unknown. Treatment here: oral pan-JAK inhibitor, 5-10 mg twice daily. The length of the CDR3 is 13 residues. TCR sequencing used cDNA made by reverse transcription of extracted RNA. Profiling relied on immunoSEQ multiplex PCR, and the TCRdb table lists in-frame clones only, not all of them. The data hold some 210,000 clones, with approximately 72% observed a single time. The starting material was CD4+ T cells sorted from blood, obtained at approximately week 42, from a patient treated with tofacitinib. This sequence joins TRBV21-1 and TRBJ2-5; no check of the table's D call, TRBD1, against the DNA was made. TRBV21-1 is recorded as a pseudogene. The clonotype originates from a human donor with alopecia areata. CDR3 sequence: CASSPRTGKTQYF. CDR3 DNA: TGTGCCAGCAGCCCACGGACAGGAAAGACCCAGTACTTC.